This is a list of T cell receptor beta chains from one sample in a study of blood T cell repertoires in COVID-19. Assay: immunoSEQ multiplex PCR; the TCRdb copy retains only in-frame clones and omits some. The sample includes roughly 280,000 clones, approximately 85% of them seen just once. Specimen: peripheral blood. These receptor sequences come from a woman aged 65 to 85 with acute or convalescent COVID-19. Both conserved end residues are part of each CDR3. D genes are given only for firm matches. Not every row has a clone size; where given, it reads once, few, many or a size class.

CDR3 DNA: TGTGCCAGCAGCCAAGGGCCAGGGGGCTTAGAGACCCAGTACTTC
CDR3 protein: CASSQGPGGLETQYF
V gene: TRBV3-1/TRBV3-2
J gene: TRBJ2-5
clone size: -
D gene: TRBD1

CDR3 DNA: TGTGCCTGGGGAGGACAGGGCAACACTGAAGCTTTCTTT
CDR3 protein: CAWGGQGNTEAFF
V gene: TRBV30
J gene: TRBJ1-1
clone size: -
D gene: TRBD1

CDR3 DNA: TGTGCCAGCAGCTTACAGAACAGCTATGGCTACACCTTC
CDR3 protein: CASSLQNSYGYTF
V gene: TRBV5-5
J gene: TRBJ1-2
clone size: -
D gene: -

CDR3 DNA: TGCGCCAGCCAAATAGGCGACAGGAACAACAATGAGCAGTTCTTC
CDR3 protein: CASQIGDRNNNEQFF
V gene: TRBV5-1
J gene: TRBJ2-1
clone size: -
D gene: -

CDR3 DNA: TGTGCCAGCAGCCTCTCCGGGACTAGCGGGTACGAGCAGTACTTC
CDR3 protein: CASSLSGTSGYEQYF
V gene: TRBV3-1/TRBV3-2
J gene: TRBJ2-7
clone size: -
D gene: TRBD2

CDR3 DNA: TGTGCCAGCAGTGGCACGGGTATAGCCAAAAACATTCAGTACTTC
CDR3 protein: CASSGTGIAKNIQYF
V gene: TRBV25-1
J gene: TRBJ2-4
clone size: once
D gene: -

CDR3 DNA: TGTGCCATCAGTGTCGGGGGGAGTTCACCCCTCCACTTT
CDR3 protein: CAISVGGSSPLHF
V gene: TRBV10-3
J gene: TRBJ1-6
clone size: few
D gene: -

CDR3 DNA: TGTGCCAGCAGCCGTCCGGGACAGCTTCCTGGGAGGGATACGCAGTATTTT
CDR3 protein: CASSRPGQLPGRDTQYF
V gene: TRBV3-1/TRBV3-2
J gene: TRBJ2-3
clone size: -
D gene: -

CDR3 DNA: TGTGCCAGCAGTTACTCGGAGGGAGGGGACACCATATATTTT
CDR3 protein: CASSYSEGGDTIYF
V gene: TRBV6-5
J gene: TRBJ1-3
clone size: -
D gene: -

CDR3 DNA: TGTGCCAGCAGCCAAGTGTATCGGGCTGAAGCTTTCTTT
CDR3 protein: CASSQVYRAEAFF
V gene: TRBV3-1/TRBV3-2
J gene: TRBJ1-1
clone size: once
D gene: -

CDR3 DNA: TGTGCCAGCAGTTCCCAGGTCCTGGACGAGCAGTACTTC
CDR3 protein: CASSSQVLDEQYF
V gene: TRBV12-3/TRBV12-4
J gene: TRBJ2-7
clone size: -
D gene: -

CDR3 DNA: TGTGCCAGCAGCCAGGCCAGCTCCTACGAGCAGTACTTC
CDR3 protein: CASSQASSYEQYF
V gene: TRBV3-1/TRBV3-2
J gene: TRBJ2-7
clone size: -
D gene: -

CDR3 DNA: TGTGCCAGCAGCTGGCTAGCGGAGACCTACGAGCAGTACTTC
CDR3 protein: CASSWLAETYEQYF
V gene: TRBV13
J gene: TRBJ2-7
clone size: -
D gene: TRBD2

CDR3 DNA: TGTGCCAGCAGCTTCGGGACAGGGTGGAACTATGGCTACACCTTC
CDR3 protein: CASSFGTGWNYGYTF
V gene: TRBV5-8
J gene: TRBJ1-2
clone size: -
D gene: TRBD1

CDR3 DNA: TGTGCCAGCAGGGCTGGGACAGGTCAATCCTACGAGCAGTACTTC
CDR3 protein: CASRAGTGQSYEQYF
V gene: TRBV6-5
J gene: TRBJ2-7
clone size: -
D gene: TRBD1

CDR3 DNA: TGTGCCAGCAGCGTCCCCCTAGCGGGGGCCACAGATACGCAGTATTTT
CDR3 protein: CASSVPLAGATDTQYF
V gene: TRBV9
J gene: TRBJ2-3
clone size: few
D gene: TRBD2

CDR3 DNA: TGCGCCAGCAGTGCGAGCATGAACACTGAAGCTTTCTTT
CDR3 protein: CASSASMNTEAFF
V gene: TRBV10-1
J gene: TRBJ1-1
clone size: -
D gene: -

CDR3 DNA: TGTGCCAGCAGCGAGAGAAGCTCCTACAATGAGCAGTTCTTC
CDR3 protein: CASSERSSYNEQFF
V gene: TRBV3-1/TRBV3-2
J gene: TRBJ2-1
clone size: -
D gene: -

CDR3 DNA: TGTGCCAGTAGTTATACCGGGACAGCGAACACTGAAGCTTTCTTT
CDR3 protein: CASSYTGTANTEAFF
V gene: TRBV19
J gene: TRBJ1-1
clone size: -
D gene: TRBD1

CDR3 DNA: TGTGCCAGCAGTCAGGGAACAAATCAGCCCCAGCATTTT
CDR3 protein: CASSQGTNQPQHF
V gene: TRBV12-3/TRBV12-4
J gene: TRBJ1-5
clone size: -
D gene: -